Below are 26 T cell receptor beta chains sequenced from a single sample in a study of shared clonotypes between healthy human individuals. Libraries were prepared by immunoSEQ multiplex PCR; TCRdb keeps only in-frame clonotypes and omits some of them. The table lists approximately 2.3 million clones, approximately 95% of them singletons. The sequencing input was naive CD4+ T cells from PBMCs. Subset indicated: CD45RA+ positively selected. These receptors all stem from a man between 18 and 35 years old in good health. Some clones in this sample may be carry-over from other donors' samples.

Concerning this clone: The same CDR3 arises from other DNA sequences in this sample as well. The chain joins TRBV5-1 to TRBJ2-1; TRBD2 aligns across 11 bases. In germline, CDR1 is SGHRS, CDR2 YFSETQ. The CDR3 extends over 15 amino acids. Losses at the gene ends were 4 bases for V and 4 bases for J; bases not matched to a gene: 4. The CDR3 DNA follows: TGCGCCAGCAGCAGGGGACTAGCGGATTACAATGAGCAGTTCTTC. This sequence encodes CASSRGLADYNEQFF. Using reference TRBV5-1 and TRBJ2-1 for the parts outside the CDR3, the full variable domain is KAGVTQTPRYLIKTRGQQVTLSCSPISGHRSVSWYQQTPGQGLQFLFEYFSETQRNKGNFPGRFSGRQFSNSRSEMNVSTLELGDSALYLCASSRGLADYNEQFFGPGTRLTVL.

The chain couples TRBV28 to TRBJ2-7, with TRBD2 identical over 7 bases. V trimming: 5 bases; J trimming: 7 bases; junction bases outside the gene matches: 14. Looked up from germline, CDR1 is MDHEN and CDR2 is SYDVKM. The CDR3 consists of 15 residues. Here the CDR3 DNA reads TGTGCCAGCAGTCGCCTTGGGGGAGGGCCACGGGAGCAGTACTTC. Residues: CASSRLGGGPREQYF.

The chain recombines TRBV2 with TRBJ1-2, with D possibly matching TRBD1 (5 bases). This CDR3 has 13 amino acids. Germline V CDR1 and CDR2: SNHLY, FYNNEI. V was shortened by 4 bases and J by 10 bases, with 16 bases between the two germline ends. For the CDR3, the DNA is TGTGCCAGCAGTGGAGGGACTGGATGGGACTACACCTTC. It translates to CASSGGTGWDYTF.

The rearrangement links TRBV7-9 to TRBJ2-5; TRBD2 matches at 14 bases. The CDR3 extends over 16 amino acids. CDR1 is SEHNR and CDR2 is FQNEAQ in the germline V gene (reference sequence). V lost 5 bases and J lost 4; bases outside the gene matches: 6. The CDR3 DNA is TGTGCCAGCAGCCACGGGACTAGCGGGAGTGGAGAGACCCAGTACTTC. This sequence encodes CASSHGTSGSGETQYF.

This chain connects TRBV28 to TRBJ2-1; 16 bases map to TRBD2. This CDR3 region has 17 residues. Germline V CDR1 and CDR2: MDHEN, SYDVKM. With V trimmed by 6 bases and J by 6 bases, 8 bases remained unmatched. CDR3 protein: CASRAGTSGRAGNEQFF. DNA of the CDR3: TGTGCCAGCAGAGCCGGGACTAGCGGGAGGGCCGGCAATGAGCAGTTCTTC.

The V and J genes are TRBV28 and TRBJ2-2; 8 bases are a match to TRBD2. The ends lost 8 bases at V and 3 bases at J; junction bases unmatched: 5. Germline CDR1 MDHEN, CDR2 SYDVKM. The CDR3 loop spans 14 amino acids. The CDR3 is CASGGGRHTGELFF. In nucleotides, the CDR3 is TGTGCCAGCGGCGGCGGGAGGCACACCGGGGAGCTGTTTTTT.

Turning to this clone: Distinct nucleotide sequences in the sample also encode this CDR3. The chain recombines TRBV5-1 with TRBJ2-1, with 8 positions matching TRBD1. Trimming at V came to 2 bases and at J to 3 bases, leaving 4 bases not matched to a gene. CDR3 size: 15 residues. Germline lookup yields CDR1 SGHRS and CDR2 YFSETQ. The CDR3 DNA reads TGCGCCAGCAGCTTAGTGGGGACAGGCTACAATGAGCAGTTCTTC. Its translation is CASSLVGTGYNEQFF.

The chain is built from TRBV11-3 and TRBJ1-4, with TRBD1 as a possible D gene (5 bases). Deletions cut 5 bases from V and 8 bases from J, with 24 bases between. There are 17 residues in the CDR3. Germline-derived CDR1 and CDR2 are SGHNT and YENEEA. CDR3 DNA sequence: TGTGCCAGCAGCCCCTCTTTAGTGGGACGGCTTAGGGAAAAACTGTTTTTT. It is translated as CASSPSLVGRLREKLFF.

The V gene is TRBV7-8, the J gene TRBJ2-2; TRBD1 matches 7 bases. The germline CDR1 and CDR2 sequences are SGHVS and FQNEAQ. Trimming removed 5 bases from V and 3 bases from J; junction bases left unmatched: 9. The CDR3 length is 16 residues. CDR3 DNA sequence: TGTGCCAGCAGCCATAATACAGGGGTGGACACCGGGGAGCTGTTTTTT. This translates into CASSHNTGVDTGELFF.

The rearrangement joins TRBV7-3 to TRBJ2-3; TRBD2 might be the D (6 bases). This CDR3 has 18 residues. The V gene lost 6 bases and the J gene lost 0 bases, with 22 bases spanning the gap. Germline V gene sequence: CDR1 SGHTA, CDR2 FQGTGA. The CDR3 reads CASSLVGLKTPSTDTQYF. For the CDR3, the DNA is TGTGCCAGCAGTCTAGTTGGACTAAAAACACCGAGCACAGATACGCAGTATTTT.

This sequence joins TRBV5-1 and TRBJ2-1, with TRBD2 matching over 11 bases. From germline, CDR1 is SGHRS and CDR2 YFSETQ. The CDR3 length is 15 residues. The V segment lost 2 bases and the J segment 7 bases; nucleotides outside the gene matches: 5. The DNA for the CDR3 is TGCGCCAGCAGCTTCCTAGCGGGAGGATGGAATGAGCAGTTCTTC. Its translation: CASSFLAGGWNEQFF.

In this sample, this clone turned up once. J is TRBJ2-7 and V is TRBV28; D ambiguous. Germline V gene data show CDR1 as MDHEN and CDR2 as SYDVKM. Trimming took off 5 bases at V and 5 bases at J, with 10 bases between the two ends. The CDR3 length is 12 residues. CDR3 region: CASSLAIDEQYF. The CDR3 DNA is TGTGCCAGCAGTCTCGCCATTGACGAGCAGTACTTC. The entire variable domain, with the rest obtained from reference TRBV28 and TRBJ2-7, is as follows: DVKVTQSSRYLVKRTGEKVFLECVQDMDHENMFWYRQDPGLGLRLIYFSYDVKMKEKGDIPEGYSVSREKKERFSLILESASTNQTSMYLCASSLAIDEQYFGPGTRLTVT.

The chain has TRBV14 and TRBJ1-2, with D unclear. Trimming took 1 base from V and 8 from J, leaving 11 bases between them. In germline, CDR1 is SGHDN, CDR2 FVKESK. The CDR3 loop spans 13 amino acids. This chain's CDR3 is CASSQGWGRGYTF. In DNA form, the CDR3 reads TGTGCCAGCAGCCAAGGATGGGGTCGGGGCTACACCTTC.

The V and J genes are TRBV4-3 and TRBJ2-3; unclear D gene. Germline V gene data show CDR1 as LGHNA and CDR2 as YSLEER. V gave up 5 bases and J gave up 4 bases, with 10 bases separating them. This CDR3 is 13 amino acids long. The CDR3 sequence: CASSASTSDTQYF. CDR3 DNA sequence: TGCGCCAGCAGCGCGTCGACCTCAGATACGCAGTATTTT.

The CDR3 loop is CASSPGSGGIYEQYF. CDR3 coding DNA: TGCGCCAGCAGCCCGGGGTCAGGGGGCATCTACGAGCAGTACTTC. The chain uses TRBV5-1 and TRBJ2-7; 8 positions agree with TRBD1. The CDR3 spans 15 residues. Trimming at V came to 4 bases and at J to 3 bases, leaving 9 bases not matched to a gene. Germline CDR1 and CDR2: SGHRS and YFSETQ.

V and J are TRBV18 and TRBJ2-3; no firm D call. Germline V lookup: CDR1 KGHSH, CDR2 LQKENI. The ends were cut back, 3 bases at V and 4 bases at J, with 11 bases in the middle. CDR3 length equals 14 residues. The CDR3 spells CASSPIDSADTQYF. CDR3 in DNA: TGTGCCAGCTCACCTATCGACTCCGCAGATACGCAGTATTTT.

V is TRBV5-1 and J is TRBJ2-6; no clear D gene. This CDR3 is 18 amino acids long. V was cut by 4 bases and J by 2 bases, with 19 bases left in between. Germline CDR1 and CDR2: SGHRS and YFSETQ. The CDR3 DNA is TGCGCCAGCAGCAGAGCCGGACCTATTCAGGCTGGGGCCAACGTCCTGACTTTC. It translates to CASSRAGPIQAGANVLTF.

The chain couples TRBV6-1 to TRBJ2-4; 7 bases match TRBD1. CDR1 and CDR2 from the germline V gene are MNHNS and SASEGT. The V segment lost 4 bases and the J segment 0 bases; nucleotides outside the gene matches: 6. The CDR3 totals 16 residues. DNA of the CDR3: TGTGCCAGCAGTGGCAGGGGACAGATAGCCAAAAACATTCAGTACTTC. Its protein is CASSGRGQIAKNIQYF.

The chain is built from TRBV18 and TRBJ1-3, with D possibly TRBD1 on 5 matching bases. This CDR3 comprises 16 residues. Trimming cost V 1 base and J 2 bases, with 12 bases left between them. From germline, CDR1 is KGHSH and CDR2 LQKENI. This chain's CDR3 is CASSPRGQGTGNTIYF. DNA of the CDR3: TGTGCCAGCTCACCACGTGGGCAGGGAACTGGAAACACCATATATTTT.

The rearrangement uses TRBV7-6 and TRBJ2-2; unclear D gene. This CDR3 is 12 amino acids long. The germline gives CDR1 SGHVS, CDR2 FNYEAQ. Between the trimmed V and J ends, which lost 5 bases and 8 bases, there was a span of 9 bases. CDR3 in amino acids: CASSLSEGELFF. In DNA, the CDR3 is TGTGCCAGCAGCCTATCAGAGGGGGAGCTGTTTTTT.

The chain uses TRBV18 and TRBJ1-1; D not certain. The CDR3 is 15 amino acids. Germline V gene data show CDR1 as KGHSH and CDR2 as LQKENI. Trimming shortened V by 0 bases and J by 3 bases, and 11 bases separated the two germline ends. CDR3 bases: TGTGCCAGCTCACCACCGTGGAGGGTAGACACTGAAGCTTTCTTT. Translating it yields CASSPPWRVDTEAFF.

The V and J genes are TRBV5-4 and TRBJ1-4, with no clear D. The CDR3 loop spans 14 amino acids. V dropped 3 bases and J dropped 3 bases, with 9 bases sitting between them. CDR1 and CDR2 (germline): SGHNT, YYREEE (reference sequence). The DNA for the CDR3 is TGTGCCAGCAGCTCGGACGGCTCTAATGAAAAACTGTTTTTT. This sequence encodes CASSSDGSNEKLFF.

The J gene is TRBJ2-3, the V gene TRBV5-1, with 9 bases aligning to TRBD2. There are 16 residues in the CDR3. Germline V lookup: CDR1 SGHRS, CDR2 YFSETQ. J lost 6 bases, V lost 4 bases, and 12 bases had no gene match. Here the CDR3 DNA reads TGCGCCAGCAGCCCACCTACGGTAGCGGGAGTGGATACGCAGTATTTT. Translated, it gives CASSPPTVAGVDTQYF.

Note on this clone: This same CDR3 is encoded by further DNA sequences in the sample. This chain uses TRBV18 with TRBJ1-4; D gene uncertain. Germline V CDR1 and CDR2: KGHSH, LQKENI. The CDR3 has 11 amino acids. The V end lost 3 bases, the J end lost 8 bases, and 4 bases lay between the germline ends. CDR3 bases: TGTGCCAGCTCACCGGGGGAAAAACTGTTTTTT. Its protein product is CASSPGEKLFF.

The chain links TRBV2 to TRBJ2-5; 8 bases align to TRBD2. Unmatched junction bases numbered 5, after V lost 6 bases and J lost 5 bases. The CDR3 runs to 13 residues. Germline V lookup: CDR1 SNHLY, CDR2 FYNNEI. CDR3: CASRVAGTETQYF. For the CDR3, the DNA is TGTGCCAGCAGAGTAGCGGGAACTGAGACCCAGTACTTC.

This sequence joins TRBV6-1 and TRBJ2-7; 8 bases map to TRBD1. CDR1 and CDR2 (germline): MNHNS, SASEGT. The CDR3 runs 13 residues. After removal of 7 bases from V and 2 bases from J, the junction contained 4 bases not matched to a gene. This chain's CDR3 is CASTGQGTYEQYF. The CDR3 DNA follows: TGTGCCAGCACCGGACAGGGAACCTACGAGCAGTACTTC.